What follows describes a single T cell receptor (beta chain). The sample holds a few counts of this clone. Its antigen is still unknown. No clone much larger than this one lies a single base away; base qualities are absent. This specimen belongs to a study of radiation and T cells in renal cell carcinoma (dated by TCRdb to the early 2020s). Background for the entire study: TCR beta sequencing covered 50 to 55 samples in total, comprising around 26 tumors and approximately 27 peripheral blood samples. A total of about 4 million unique CDR3 nucleotide sequences, encoding around 2.7 million unique CDR3 amino acid sequences, were found across all 50 or so samples. Points the paper makes about the study in general: Because only small tumor regions of approximately 1 g were available, intratumoral heterogeneity was not captured. Irradiated tumors showed higher TCR clonality than controls, with the top 100 clonotypes averaging around 50% of the repertoire versus around 43% in nephrectomy-only tumors. No pretreatment tumor biopsies were available, so the baseline intratumoral presence of clonotypes could not be determined. Compared with control tumors, irradiated tumors had a greater number of dominant CDR3 motifs, and these motifs made up a bigger portion of the repertoire. In blood, the top tumor clonotypes increased between baseline and 2 weeks post-radiation and then shrank by 4 weeks, which suggests that tumor-resident clones expanded only transiently. Effects of radiation dose or scheduling on the TCR repertoire could not be addressed with the single-armed trial design.

The germline V gene (reference sequence) supplies CDR1 GTSNPN and CDR2 SVGIG. The CDR3 runs 12 amino acids, cysteine and phenylalanine included. Only the CDR3 DNA is retained, 36 bases long and in frame from the first base. V and J are truncated by 3 bases and 4 bases respectively, leaving an intervening sequence of 10 bases. The sample's time point label, decoded: tumor resected at nephrectomy. Taken with the paper, the label for treatment or condition translates to: 15 Gy SBRT to primary tumor, nephrectomy 4 weeks later. The samples were obtained from a clinical trial, where primary renal cell carcinomas were treated with 15 Gy stereotactic body radiation therapy and then removed by nephrectomy 4 weeks afterward. All patients had renal cell carcinoma with clear cell pathology. Tumors were dissociated mechanically, digested with collagenase/hyaluronidase at 37 degrees C, processed in gentleMACS C tubes, and stored in liquid nitrogen. The QIAamp DNA Blood Mini Kit (Qiagen) was used to prepare genomic DNA for TCR sequencing. Samples were included in the analyses only if all quality control checks were passed.

The immunoSEQ kit was used, according to the manufacturer's recommendations, to generate TCR beta libraries from genomic DNA. To prepare libraries, a first multiplex PCR with proprietary primers was run, followed by a second PCR that added unique barcodes, and a bead cleanup was done after each round. A kit-provided positive control reaction and a negative control reaction were included in every sample batch. The final libraries were assessed on an Agilent 4200 TapeStation D1000 ScreenTape, pooled by volume, and quantified by qPCR. Sequencing was performed on an Illumina NextSeq500 using a MidOutput 150-cycle cartridge, with 156 Read1 cycles, 15 Index1 cycles, and the kit custom primers. The pooled library was loaded at roughly 0.94 pM with a roughly 20% PhiX control spike-in. The paper's processing steps were these. Vendor-processed data were analyzed in R, and a clonotype was defined as all T cells sharing the same CDR3 nucleotide sequence. In the clone abundance analyses, frequencies were normalized to the 10,000 most abundant clones in each sample. Public T cell clones, which averaged fewer than five per sample, were excluded before analysis. The dominant motif analysis was done with ImmunoMap using the PAM10 matrix, a gap penalty of 30, and a homology threshold of 0.3, and motifs with a cumulative frequency of at least 0.01 were considered dominant. Tumor-enriched and baseline blood-enriched clonotypes were defined by at least a 32-fold difference in abundance between compartments. The Baroni-Urbani and Buser coefficient was used to measure tumor-blood repertoire similarity, and groups were compared with two-tailed Wilcoxon tests in R. What TCRdb holds here is the immuneACCESS table cut down to in-frame rearrangements. Part of the clones is not present; checked against another copy, under half of the missing clones reflect an unresolved V gene, and the others are unexplained. Clone size and the V and J calls come from that table; the DNA yielded D and trimming. For this sample the table gives 10,000 to 15,000 clones, of which around a third were detected only once. The top ten constitute just over 15% of the sample.

The sequence came from a man in his 60s with renal cell carcinoma. The chain is assembled from TRBV30 and TRBJ2-7, and TRBD1 may be the D gene, going by 5 matching bases. Sequences were derived from tumor tissue, sampled from a patient whose treatment included radiotherapy and nephrectomy. The CDR3 reads as follows: CAWRNTGYEQYF. The nucleotide sequence is TGTGCCTGGAGGAATACAGGTTACGAGCAGTACTTC.